The 22 T cell receptor beta chains reported below all come from one sample, sequenced in a study of tumor-infiltrating lymphocytes in primary liver carcinoma. A primer matching the constant region was used to make TCR beta cDNA from approximately 520 ng of total RNA. Slightly modified ARM-PCR served as the procedure for the TCR beta libraries. These libraries came from three rounds of nested multiplex PCR. Investigators reported that the first two PCR rounds, at 10 cycles each, used TRBV1-TRBV30 forward primers with a C-beta reverse primer. TCRdb reprocessed the multiplex PCR reads via MiXCR and lists one record per CDR3 protein. The data hold about 99,000 distinct CDR3 sequences, with around three quarters observed a single time. RNA and DNA were co-extracted from roughly 20-30 mg of unsorted bulk tissue. The sample consisted of liver tumor tissue from sampling region 5. The subset: tumor region T5, tumor centre. Receptors originate from a woman in her sixties or seventies with primary liver carcinoma and hepatitis B virus infection.

In the case of this clonotype: Relative to the germline gene, one junction end is altered; a read error may explain this. The V and J genes are TRBV11-2 and TRBJ2-7; tentatively, D is TRBD2 (5 bases). This CDR3 comprises 18 residues. Per the germline V gene, CDR1 is SGHAT and CDR2 is FQNNGV. The CDR3 here is CASSLDWVSLAGPYVQYF. The CDR3 DNA sequence: TGTGCAAGCAGCTTAGATTGGGTCAGTCTAGCAGGTCCCTACGTGCAGTACTTC.

This clonotype has a count of ten or more. The rearrangement links TRBV28 to TRBJ2-1; a possible D gene is TRBD2 (6 bases). Germline V gene sequence: CDR1 MDHEN, CDR2 SYDVKM. The CDR3 contains 19 residues. Trimming left V 6 bases short and J 6 bases short, with 30 bases between. The CDR3: CASSPGLGGIAGRGNEQFF. CDR3 coding DNA: TGTGCCAGCAGCCCAGGTTTGGGAGGTATCGCGGGAAGAGGCAATGAGCAGTTCTTC.

Turning to this clonotype: One end of the junction is discordant with germline, which a read error may explain. V gene TRBV7-8 combines with J gene TRBJ2-2; TRBD2 agrees at 7 bases. The CDR3 runs to 16 residues. Germline V gives CDR1 SGHVS, CDR2 FQNEAQ. The CDR3 DNA is TGTGCCAGCTGCTTACGGGGGGACTCCAACACCGGGGAGCTGTTTTTT. Its translation: CASCLRGDSNTGELFF. Looking up the rest from reference TRBV7-8 and TRBJ2-2 gives the full variable domain: GAGVSQSPRYKVAKRGQDVALRCDPISGHVSLFWYQQALGQGPEFLTYFQNEAQLDKSGLPSDRFFAERPEGSVSTLKIQRTQQEDSAVYLCASCLRGDSNTGELFFGEGSRLTVL.

The chain carries TRBV6-1 and TRBJ1-4, with no clear D. The CDR3 contains 14 residues. The germline gives CDR1 MNHNS, CDR2 SASEGT. Trimming removed 10 bases from V and 0 bases from J, with 12 bases in between. The CDR3 here is CANNEGATNEKLFF. As DNA, the CDR3 is TGTGCCAACAATGAAGGAGCAACTAATGAAAAACTGTTTTTT.

On this clonotype: Relative to the germline gene, one junction end is altered; a read error may explain this. The rearrangement links TRBV27 to TRBJ1-5, with TRBD1 as a possible D gene (5 bases). CDR3 length equals 12 residues. The germline gives CDR1 MNHEY, CDR2 SMNVEV (reference sequence). The CDR3 sequence is CASSSGSQPQHF. The CDR3 DNA is TGTGCCAGCAGTTCAGGGTCCCAGCCTCAGCATTTT.

In its sample, this clonotype was seen once. At one boundary the junction diverges from the germline segment, which might be a read error. The J gene is TRBJ2-5, the V gene TRBV6-2 or TRBV6-3; a possible D gene is TRBD2 (6 bases). Germline assignment: CDR1 MNHEY and CDR2 SVGEGT. The CDR3 extends over 16 amino acids. CDR3: CASSNSSPNGGDTQYF. The CDR3 coding sequence is TGTGCCAGCAGTAACTCATCGCCTAACGGAGGGGATACCCAGTACTTC.

This clonotype turned up a few times. A read error may be the cause here, since a much bigger clone is one base away. The chain recombines TRBV7-8 with TRBJ2-2, with TRBD1 matching over 7 bases. Germline V gene sequence: CDR1 SGHVS, CDR2 FQNEAQ. The V segment lost 0 bases and the J segment 3 bases; nucleotides outside the gene matches: 7. The CDR3 has 17 amino acids. The CDR3 region has the DNA TGTGCCAGCAGCTTAGCTACAGGGGACATTGACACCGGGGAGCTGTTTTTT. Translating it yields CASSLATGDIDTGELFF.

Details on this clonotype: At one of its ends the junction is not consistent with the germline gene, which may arise from a read error. This sequence joins TRBV14 and TRBJ1-1; 7 nucleotides line up with TRBD1. CDR3 length: 14 amino acids. Germline CDR1 SGHDN, CDR2 FVKESK. CDR3 protein: CASSQMIGGLEASF. CDR3 bases: TGTGCCAGCAGCCAAATGATAGGGGGCTTGGAAGCTTCCTTT.

Of note for this clonotype: A read error is likely, as this CDR3 ends without the conserved phenylalanine or tryptophan. The chain recombines TRBV5-1 with TRBJ2-1; D call uncertain. V shed 0 bases and J shed 3 bases, with 7 bases lying between them. Looked up from germline, CDR1 is SGHRS and CDR2 is YFSETQ. The CDR3 totals 14 residues. The CDR3 loop is CASSLDSYYNEQFI. In nucleotides, the CDR3 is TGCGCCAGCAGCTTGGACAGTTACTACAATGAGCAGTTCATC.

Note on this clonotype: Here the CDR3 omits its conserved ending phenylalanine or tryptophan, so a read error is the likely source. The chain joins TRBV12-3 or TRBV12-4 to TRBJ2-5, with D possibly TRBD2 on 6 matching bases. Trimming cost V 6 bases and J 1 base, with 15 bases left between them. This CDR3 is 15 amino acids long. CDR3: CASRPTGATQETQYL. Written as DNA, the CDR3 is TGTGCCAGCAGGCCCACGGGAGCTACCCAAGAGACCCAGTACCTC.

Notes on this clonotype: An end of the junction does not agree with germline; a read error may underlie this. V is TRBV12-3 or TRBV12-4 and J is TRBJ2-1, with TRBD2 as a possible D gene (6 bases). The CDR3 covers 16 residues. The CDR3 sequence: CASTQTTTSVVRQQFF. CDR3 coding DNA: TGTGCTAGCACTCAAACCACGACTAGTGTGGTTCGCCAGCAGTTCTTC.

As to this clonotype: A single base separates this from a much larger clone, so it may be a read error. The J gene is TRBJ2-5, the V gene TRBV10-3; no definite D call. V gave up 3 bases and J gave up 2 bases, with 13 bases separating them. The CDR3 has 15 residues. Germline-derived CDR1 and CDR2 are ENHRY and SYGVKD. The chain's CDR3 is CAISDPIYNQETQYF. The CDR3 nucleotides are TGTGCCATCAGTGACCCGATATATAATCAAGAGACCCAGTACTTC.

The chain recombines TRBV29-1 with TRBJ2-5; D not certain. In germline, CDR1 is SQVTM, CDR2 ANQGSEA. V dropped 8 bases and J dropped 10 bases, with 23 bases sitting between them. The CDR3 is 13 residues long. DNA of the CDR3: TGCAGCATCCTCAGATCGGGCTTGGAAATCCAGTACTTC. It specifies CSILRSGLEIQYF.

At least ten counts were recorded for this clonotype. The chain joins TRBV10-3 to TRBJ1-1, with D unclear. The CDR3 is 15 amino acids. Germline CDR1 is ENHRY and CDR2 is SYGVKD. Trimming stripped 0 bases from V and 5 bases from J, with 13 bases between. DNA for the CDR3: TGTGCCATCAGTGAGTCCCCGGGTGAATTAACTGAAGCTTTCTTT. Protein sequence: CAISESPGELTEAFF.

The gene calls are TRBV6-5 and TRBJ2-7; tentative D call: TRBD2 (5 bases). This CDR3 has 17 amino acids. CDR1 is MNHEY and CDR2 is SVGAGI in the germline V gene. The CDR3 loop reads CDNSYERPHEGAYEQYF. In nucleotides, the CDR3 is TGTGACAACAGTTACGAACGACCCCACGAGGGAGCCTACGAGCAGTACTTC.

This clonotype was seen at least ten times. V and J are TRBV29-1 and TRBJ1-2; D remains unclear. The CDR3 spans 13 residues. The V end was cut by 7 bases, the J end by 1 base, with 13 bases between. In germline, CDR1 is SQVTM, CDR2 ANQGSEA. CDR3 sequence (DNA): TGCAGCGCAGGACCGGGAAATAACTATGGCTACACCTTC. This gives the protein CSAGPGNNYGYTF.

About this clonotype itself: The junction departs from the called germline gene at one end, perhaps through a read error. The chain uses TRBV11-2 and TRBJ2-2; TRBD1 agrees at 11 bases. Germline V gene data show CDR1 as SGHAT and CDR2 as FQNNGV. This CDR3 contains 16 residues. The CDR3 loop is CASTRDRDRGGGELFF. In DNA form, the CDR3 reads TGTGCCAGCACCCGCGACCGGGACAGGGGGGGCGGGGAACTGTTTTTT.

This clonotype occurred many times. The rearrangement uses TRBV5-4 and TRBJ2-3, with TRBD2 matching 7 bases. With V trimmed by 0 bases and J by 6 bases, 13 bases remained unmatched. CDR1 and CDR2 from the germline V gene are SGHNT and YYREEE (reference sequence). This CDR3 region has 17 residues. DNA of the CDR3: TGTGCCAGCAGCTTGGGCGGCGGGAGCCCCACTTCGGATACGCAGTATTTT. This translates into CASSLGGGSPTSDTQYF.

The chain links TRBV11-2 to TRBJ1-6; no definite D call. The CDR3 spans 13 residues. Looked up from germline, CDR1 is SGHAT and CDR2 is FQNNGV. Trimming removed 8 bases from V and 7 bases from J, with 12 bases in between. The CDR3 spells CASGHVMNSPLHF. DNA of the CDR3: TGTGCCAGCGGCCATGTAATGAATTCACCCCTCCACTTT.

This clonotype appeared a single time. The V gene is TRBV6-1, the J gene TRBJ2-4, with TRBD2 matching over 7 bases. Per germline, CDR1 MNHNS and CDR2 SASEGT. After removal of 1 base from V and 1 base from J, the junction contained 10 bases not matched to a gene. The CDR3 is 18 residues long. The CDR3 protein is CASSEEASGISAKNIQYF. CDR3 nucleotide sequence: TGTGCCAGCAGTGAAGAGGCAAGCGGGATTAGCGCCAAAAACATTCAGTACTTC.

As concerns this clonotype: With a much larger clone just one base away, this may be a read error. This rearrangement joins TRBV7-9 to TRBJ1-2; no reliable D call. This CDR3 region has 12 residues. Germline CDR1 is SEHNR and CDR2 is FQNEAQ (reference sequence). The CDR3 region has the DNA TGTGCCAGCGGCTTGGACTCAAAGGGCTACACCTTC. Translation gives CASGLDSKGYTF.

This clonotype was seen at least ten times. The V and J genes are TRBV4-1 and TRBJ1-2; D is ambiguous. Per the germline V gene, CDR1 is MGHRA and CDR2 is YSYEKL. CDR3 length: 16 amino acids. V was trimmed by 0 bases and J by 7 bases, leaving 18 bases between them. The CDR3 loop reads CASSQDIRSPGGGYTF. In nucleotides, the CDR3 is TGCGCCAGCAGCCAAGATATCAGGAGCCCAGGTGGTGGCTACACCTTC.